Each of the 14 T cell receptor beta chains below was sequenced from the same sample in a study of T cell changes during pregnancy in multiple sclerosis. Profiling relied on immunoSEQ multiplex PCR, and the TCRdb table lists in-frame clones only, not all of them. The table lists about 38,000 clones, approximately 94% of them singletons. This material consisted of CD4+ T cells from peripheral blood mononuclear cells, taken in the second trimester of pregnancy. All receptors derive from a female donor with multiple sclerosis, enrolled in a pregnancy study.

This clone showed up just a few times. The chain uses TRBV7-6 and TRBJ2-5; the match to TRBD2 covers 15 bases. This CDR3 is 17 amino acids long. Unmatched junction bases numbered 9, after V lost 5 bases and J lost 5 bases. Germline CDR1 is SGHVS and CDR2 is FNYEAQ. CDR3 protein: CASSVSRTSGGAETQYF. For the CDR3, the DNA is TGTGCCAGCAGCGTCTCAAGGACTAGCGGGGGGGCGGAGACCCAGTACTTC.

The chain carries TRBV7-3 and TRBJ2-3, with a possible D match to TRBD2 (6 bases). Trimming removed 7 bases from V and 3 bases from J, with 17 bases in between. The germline V gene encodes CDR1 SGHTA and CDR2 FQGTGA. This CDR3 has 15 residues. The CDR3: CASTPSGERTDTQYF. Here the CDR3 DNA reads TGTGCCAGCACCCCTTCGGGGGAGAGGACAGATACGCAGTATTTT. Looking up the rest from reference TRBV7-3 and TRBJ2-3 gives the full variable domain: GAGVSQTPSNKVTEKGKYVELRCDPISGHTALYWYRQSLGQGPEFLIYFQGTGAADDSGLPNDRFFAVRPEGSVSTLKIQRTERGDSAVYLCASTPSGERTDTQYFGPGTRLTVL.

V usage is TRBV6-1 and J usage is TRBJ2-7; D gene uncertain. The CDR3 totals 12 residues. Trimming shortened V by 6 bases and J by 4 bases, and 10 bases separated the two germline ends. CDR1 is MNHNS, CDR2 SASEGT, per germline. The CDR3 spells CASSPQTYEQYF. The DNA of the CDR3 is TGTGCCAGCAGCCCCCAAACTTACGAGCAGTACTTC.

The rearrangement uses TRBV4-1 and TRBJ1-1; TRBD1 is a possible D gene (5 bases). V lost 3 bases and J lost 2, with 16 bases in between. The CDR3 runs 16 residues. The germline CDR1 and CDR2 sequences are MGHRA and YSYEKL. The CDR3: CASSQGLGGLNTEAFF. In nucleotides, the CDR3 is TGCGCCAGCAGCCAGGGGTTGGGGGGTCTTAACACTGAAGCTTTCTTT.

The chain joins TRBV19 to TRBJ2-7, with 10 nucleotides matching TRBD2. V shed 4 bases and J 5 bases; nucleotides not matched to a gene: 8. Germline CDR1 and CDR2: LNHDA and SQIVND (reference sequence). CDR3 size: 15 residues. The CDR3: CASSSPSGSLHEQYF. DNA of the CDR3: TGTGCCAGTAGTAGCCCTAGCGGGAGTCTCCACGAGCAGTACTTC.

The V call is TRBV28, the J call TRBJ1-1; the match to TRBD1 covers 7 bases. There are 12 residues in the CDR3. The germline gives CDR1 MDHEN, CDR2 SYDVKM. The V segment lost 11 bases and the J segment 4 bases; nucleotides outside the gene matches: 7. For the CDR3, the DNA is TGTGCCGGAACCACAGGGGCCACTGAAGCTTTCTTT. This translates into CAGTTGATEAFF. Combining the CDR3 with reference TRBV28 and TRBJ1-1 gives the whole variable domain DVKVTQSSRYLVKRTGEKVFLECVQDMDHENMFWYRQDPGLGLRLIYFSYDVKMKEKGDIPEGYSVSREKKERFSLILESASTNQTSMYLCAGTTGATEAFFGQGTRLTVV.

This rearrangement joins TRBV9 to TRBJ1-1; D might be TRBD1 (6 bases). CDR1 and CDR2 (germline): SGDLS, YYNGEE. Trimming shortened V by 2 bases and J by 4 bases, and 9 bases separated the two germline ends. This CDR3 region has 13 residues. The CDR3 nucleotides read TGTGCCAGCAGCGTGGACAGTCTCACTGAAGCTTTCTTT. Its translation is CASSVDSLTEAFF.

The J gene is TRBJ1-5, the V gene TRBV10-3; tentative D call: TRBD1 (6 bases). Trimming pared 4 bases from V and 7 bases from J, leaving 14 bases between. The CDR3 is 14 residues long. CDR1 and CDR2 (germline): ENHRY, SYGVKD. CDR3: CAISGQGFGQPQHF. CDR3 nucleotide sequence: TGTGCCATCAGTGGCCAGGGGTTTGGACAGCCCCAGCATTTT.

This chain joins TRBV18 and TRBJ1-5; possibly TRBD1 for D (5 bases). The V gene's germline CDR1 is KGHSH and CDR2 LQKENI. This CDR3 has 13 amino acids. Trimming cost V 3 bases and J 6 bases, with 9 bases left between them. Written as DNA, the CDR3 is TGTGCCAGCTCACCCGACAGCGCTCAGCCCCAGCATTTT. It is translated as CASSPDSAQPQHF. Using reference TRBV18 and TRBJ1-5 for the parts outside the CDR3, the full variable domain is NAGVMQNPRHLVRRRGQEARLRCSPMKGHSHVYWYRQLPEEGLKFMVYLQKENIIDESGMPKERFSAEFPKEGPSILRIQQVVRGDSAAYFCASSPDSAQPQHFGDGTRLSIL.

V gene TRBV9 combines with J gene TRBJ2-1, with D possibly being TRBD1 (5 bases). The CDR3 loop spans 14 amino acids. Per the germline V gene, CDR1 is SGDLS and CDR2 is YYNGEE. The V end lost 0 bases, the J end lost 5 bases, and 9 bases lay between the germline ends. CDR3 residues: CASSVAYRNNEQFF. DNA for the CDR3: TGTGCCAGCAGCGTAGCTTACAGGAACAATGAGCAGTTCTTC.

The J gene is TRBJ2-7, the V gene TRBV2; weak D call: TRBD1 (5 bases). Trimming shortened V by 8 bases and J by 3 bases, and 17 bases separated the two germline ends. The CDR3 spans 14 residues. Germline V lookup: CDR1 SNHLY, CDR2 FYNNEI. In DNA, the CDR3 is TGTGCCAGCCTTGGTACCAGGGTCTTCTACGAGCAGTACTTC. It yields the protein CASLGTRVFYEQYF.

This chain uses TRBV2 with TRBJ2-3; D unclear. CDR3 length equals 14 residues. Germline CDR1 is SNHLY and CDR2 is FYNNEI. With 7 bases removed from V and 2 bases from J, the gap between germline ends came to 13 bases. The CDR3 here is CASTERGFTDTQYF. The DNA of the CDR3 is TGTGCCAGCACCGAGCGTGGATTCACAGATACGCAGTATTTT.

This chain joins TRBV6-1 and TRBJ2-5; TRBD2 agrees at 7 bases. The CDR3 covers 14 residues. V lost 6 bases, J lost 5 bases, and 9 bases stayed unmatched. CDR1 and CDR2 (germline): MNHNS, SASEGT. CDR3 bases: TGTGCCAGCAGCGGGGGGACTGGCGGTGAGACCCAGTACTTC. This sequence encodes CASSGGTGGETQYF.

The genes are TRBV7-6 and TRBJ2-5, with D unclear. CDR1 and CDR2 (germline): SGHVS, FNYEAQ. The CDR3 is 12 residues long. V was pared by 1 base and J by 5 bases, with 5 bases between. CDR3 coding DNA: TGTGCCAGCAGCTTAGTCGGTGAGACCCAGTACTTC. It translates to CASSLVGETQYF.